Listed below are T cell receptor beta chains from one sample, sequenced in a study of T cell changes during pregnancy in multiple sclerosis. TCRdb's copy holds only in-frame clones and misses some; the assay was immunoSEQ multiplex PCR. The sample holds more than 30,000 clones; over 75% are singletons and the top ten take about 7%. The source was CD8+ T cells from peripheral blood mononuclear cells, collected in the second trimester of pregnancy. The receptor source for this set is a female donor with multiple sclerosis, enrolled in a pregnancy study. Each CDR3 is given with its conserved first and last residue. A D gene is named only where the DNA matches it firmly. Clone size, where shown, is once, few, many, or a class for clones that have expanded.

CDR3aa,CDR3nt,v_gene,j_gene,d_gene,abundance
CASSLAGDRGYEQYF,TGTGCCAGCAGCTTAGCAGGGGACAGGGGATACGAGCAGTACTTC,TRBV7-9,TRBJ2-7,TRBD1,-
CASSRAGNYNEQFF,TGTGCCAGCAGTCGAGCGGGGAACTACAATGAGCAGTTCTTC,TRBV11-1,TRBJ2-1,TRBD2,-
CASSLRQGREQFF,TGTGCTAGCAGCTTACGTCAGGGCCGTGAGCAGTTCTTC,TRBV7-7,TRBJ2-1,-,-
CAWSVIYSTEAFF,TGTGCCTGGAGTGTAATATACTCGACTGAAGCTTTCTTT,TRBV30,TRBJ1-1,-,few
CASSTWLEAGVVADTQYF,TGTGCCAGTAGTACCTGGCTTGAAGCGGGAGTGGTGGCAGATACGCAGTATTTT,TRBV19,TRBJ2-3,TRBD2,medium-sized
CATSGNVYEQYF,TGTGCCACCAGCGGGAATGTTTACGAGCAGTACTTC,TRBV19,TRBJ2-7,TRBD2,-
CASSLAGGTYEQYF,TGTGCCAGCAGCTTAGCAGGCGGAACCTACGAGCAGTACTTC,TRBV7-9,TRBJ2-7,-,-
CASSLGVGVARGMIQETQYF,TGTGCCAGCAGCTTGGGGGTTGGTGTAGCCAGGGGGATGATCCAAGAGACCCAGTACTTC,TRBV5-8,TRBJ2-5,TRBD1,-
CASRYSGEANTGELFF,TGTGCCAGCAGGTATAGCGGGGAGGCGAACACCGGGGAGCTGTTTTTT,TRBV28,TRBJ2-2,TRBD2,-
CASSLERTYEQFF,TGTGCCAGCAGCTTAGAGCGGACTTATGAGCAGTTCTTC,TRBV7-2,TRBJ2-1,-,-
CASSQDYTDTQYF,TGCGCCAGCAGCCAAGATTACACAGATACGCAGTATTTT,TRBV4-3,TRBJ2-3,-,-
CASSQGTSGDYNEQFF,TGCGCCAGCAGCCAGGGGACTAGCGGGGACTACAATGAGCAGTTCTTC,TRBV4-3,TRBJ2-1,TRBD2,once
CASSQDRYSGNTIYF,TGCGCCAGCAGCCAAGATCGCTACTCTGGAAACACCATATATTTT,TRBV4-3,TRBJ1-3,-,-
CASSSRPGTGIVANEKLFF,TGCGCCAGCAGCTCTCGTCCCGGGACAGGGATCGTGGCTAATGAAAAACTGTTTTTT,TRBV5-1,TRBJ1-4,TRBD1,-
CASSQKLGSHPYNEQFF,TGCGCCAGCAGCCAAAAACTAGGATCCCATCCGTACAATGAGCAGTTCTTC,TRBV4-1,TRBJ2-1,-,-
CASSFSGGHIQYF,TGTGCCAGCAGTTTTTCGGGGGGACACATTCAGTACTTC,TRBV27,TRBJ2-4,TRBD2,-
CASSLGLAGGGGEQYF,TGTGCCAGCAGCTTAGGGCTAGCGGGTGGAGGAGGCGAGCAGTACTTC,TRBV11-2,TRBJ2-7,TRBD2,-
CASRTSAGGADTEAFF,TGTGCCAGCAGGACTTCGGCGGGGGGCGCGGACACTGAAGCTTTCTTT,TRBV7-2,TRBJ1-1,-,-
CASSRLAGEVYNEQFF,TGCGCCAGCAGCCGTCTTGCGGGAGAGGTCTACAATGAGCAGTTCTTC,TRBV5-1,TRBJ2-1,TRBD2,-
CSVQEAEAFF,TGCAGCGTTCAGGAGGCTGAAGCTTTCTTT,TRBV29-1,TRBJ1-1,-,-
CASSQVRSGDNEQFF,TGCGCCAGCAGCCAAGTACGGAGCGGAGACAATGAGCAGTTCTTC,TRBV4-3,TRBJ2-1,-,-
CASSWSGRAKEQYF,TGTGCCAGTAGTTGGAGCGGGAGGGCTAAAGAGCAGTACTTC,TRBV19,TRBJ2-7,TRBD2,-
CASSQGGPAYEQYF,TGTGCCAGCAGCCAAGGCGGGCCTGCCTACGAGCAGTACTTC,TRBV4-2,TRBJ2-7,-,-
CASSVDTYNEQFF,TGTGCCAGCAGCGTAGACACCTACAATGAGCAGTTCTTC,TRBV9,TRBJ2-1,-,-
CASSFSKERSYEQYF,TGTGCCAGTAGTTTCTCTAAAGAGCGATCCTACGAGCAGTACTTC,TRBV19,TRBJ2-7,-,-
CASSIQASEAFF,TGTGCCAGTAGTATCCAGGCATCTGAAGCTTTCTTT,TRBV19,TRBJ1-1,-,once
CASSHTQGQAQYF,TGTGCCAGCAGCCACACACAGGGGCAAGCGCAGTATTTT,TRBV5-4,TRBJ2-3,TRBD1,-
CASSLLEAVSSYNEQFF,TGCGCCAGCAGCCTTTTGGAGGCGGTCAGCTCCTACAATGAGCAGTTCTTC,TRBV5-1,TRBJ2-1,-,-
CAWSPDRVGAFF,TGTGCCTGGAGTCCAGACAGGGTTGGAGCTTTCTTT,TRBV30,TRBJ1-1,TRBD1,-
CASSLAGDYNEQFF,TGTGCCAGCAGCTTAGCGGGAGACTACAATGAGCAGTTCTTC,TRBV7-6,TRBJ2-1,-,-
CASSQSTDTQYF,TGTGCCAGCAGCCAATCTACGGATACGCAGTATTTT,TRBV4-2,TRBJ2-3,-,-
CASSREPGSVGVGELFF,TGCGCCAGCAGCAGGGAACCGGGGAGTGTCGGGGTCGGGGAGCTGTTTTTT,TRBV5-1,TRBJ2-2,-,-
CASSLADSNEQFF,TGTGCCAGCAGCTTGGCCGACTCTAATGAGCAGTTCTTC,TRBV5-6,TRBJ2-1,-,few